This T cell receptor beta chain was recorded in a study of T cells in tumors after PD-1 blockade. This clone was counted once. Germline CDR1 WSHSY, CDR2 SAAADI. The CDR3 consists of 13 residues. Trimming took 6 bases from V and 9 from J; bases not matched to a gene: 8. Generated by immunoSEQ multiplex PCR, the TCRdb table keeps only in-frame clones and is missing some. Of around 50,000 clones in the sample, 75% to 85% were seen once. Here the sequenced sample was PBMCs, taken before anti-PD-1 treatment. This chain connects TRBV10-2 to TRBJ2-3; 8 nucleotides match TRBD2. The sequence was collected from a human donor with basal cell carcinoma. CDR3 protein: CASRPGAGGTQYF. DNA for the CDR3: TGCGCCAGCAGGCCGGGGGCGGGAGGCACGCAGTATTTT.